This T cell receptor beta chain was observed in a study of blood T cell repertoires in COVID-19. CDR3 length: 14 residues. V shed 4 bases, J shed 3 bases, and the junction held 5 bases outside the gene matches. Data came from immunoSEQ multiplex PCR; TCRdb stores just in-frame clones and leaves some out. This table holds a few hundred thousand clones, 80% to 90% found once. This chain joins TRBV5-3 and TRBJ2-7, with 9 bases matching TRBD1. TRBV5-3 is recorded as an ORF, its role being uncertain. Input material: PBMCs or T cells enriched from blood (not recorded which). The source is a man aged 25-40 years who had recovered from COVID-19. The CDR3 loop is CARSQSDRGYEQYF. CDR3 DNA: TGTGCCAGAAGCCAGTCGGACAGGGGCTACGAGCAGTACTTC.